This paragraph reports one T cell receptor beta chain. Its antigen is unknown. The source of the sample is a study of beta chain features in type 1 diabetes. Points from the study as a whole: When Type 1 diabetes patients were examined, their TCRB CDR3s proved moderately but significantly shorter in all four CD4+ subsets.

Germline V gene sequence: CDR1 SGHRS, CDR2 YFSETQ. With V trimmed by 10 bases and J by 7 bases, 3 bases remained unmatched. The CDR3 runs 12 residues. All of the isolated RNA was reverse transcribed, so expressed TCRB transcripts were sequenced. Here immunoSEQ multiplex PCR was the method, and the copy in TCRdb shows in-frame clones only, minus some. Found here are about 260,000 clones, 24% of them singletons; the top ten hold around 0.011%. The chain joins TRBV5-1 to TRBJ2-7; TRBD2 matches 15 bases. The sample comprised naive CD4+ T cells from blood. The receptor was derived from a woman between 25 and 40 years old with type 1 diabetes. CDR3 bases: TGCGCCTCTGGACTAGCGGGAGGGGAGCAGTACTTC. As protein: CASGLAGGEQYF.